This T cell receptor (beta chain) was identified in a study of Ad26.COV2.S vaccination and SARS-CoV-2 variants. Study-wide points: Similar non-spike TCR breadth was seen in vaccine and placebo recipients. Reported post-vaccination CD8+ and CD4+ T cell responses to spike showed substantial breadth. Overall T cell responses may have been underestimated by the analyses of TCR breadth and depth. Vaccinees showed greater spike-specific TCR breadth than placebo recipients.

The assay was immunoSEQ multiplex PCR, and TCRdb's table has in-frame clones only and misses some. The table lists over 85,000 clones, 80% of them singletons, with roughly 17% in the top ten. In the case of this clone: The antigen is not known.

The sequencing here drew on peripheral blood, taken after recovery from COVID-19. The receptor's source is a human donor who had recovered from COVID-19.

The CDR3 loop is CASSLRPDSPLHF. CDR3 DNA sequence: TGTGCCAGCAGCCTGAGGCCGGATTCACCCCTCCACTTT. The gene calls are TRBV3-1 (or the pseudogene TRBV3-2) and TRBJ1-6; no firm D call. Looked up from germline, CDR1 is LGHDT and CDR2 is YNNKEL (reference sequence). The CDR3 contains 13 residues. Trimming cost V 4 bases and J 8 bases, with 9 bases left between them.